This TCR beta chain stems from a study of blood T cell repertoires in COVID-19. Study information: Italy, Spain and the United States were the sources of the convalescent and acute COVID-19 samples.

The V and J ends lost 4 bases and 7 bases, in that order; junction bases with no gene match: 10. Germline values: CDR1 SNHLY, CDR2 FYNNEI. The CDR3 is made up of 15 amino acids. TCRdb's table, derived via immunoSEQ multiplex PCR, lists solely in-frame clones and lacks some. The data contain some 46,000 clones, 80% to 90% of them seen just once; the ten biggest clones take up approximately 8.4%. The sequencing input was peripheral blood. J is TRBJ1-5 and V is TRBV2; 7 bases are a match to TRBD1. This TCR derives from a man in his fifties or sixties with acute or convalescent COVID-19. CDR3 residues: CASSVHDRVGQPQHF. The CDR3 DNA reads as TGTGCCAGCAGTGTCCATGACAGGGTAGGACAGCCCCAGCATTTT.